This T cell receptor beta chain was captured by sequencing in a study of cytomegalovirus exposure and HLA in healthy donors. The CDR3 has 17 residues. Germline-derived CDR1 and CDR2 are SGHRS and YFSETQ. Trimming removed 1 base at V and 3 bases at J, with 18 bases between. The PCR contained 60 Vbeta and 13 Jbeta primers. Generated by immunoSEQ multiplex PCR, the TCRdb table keeps only in-frame clones and is missing some. The sample has approximately 120,000 clones; around 82% are singletons. The receptor was isolated from a female donor in good health and CMV-seronegative. This chain connects TRBV5-1 to TRBJ2-3, with D possibly being TRBD1 (5 bases). The specimen was PBMCs. CDR3 loop: CASSLSSTVSTTDTQYF. Written as DNA, the CDR3 is TGCGCCAGCAGCTTGTCGTCGACAGTCTCAACGACAGATACGCAGTATTTT.